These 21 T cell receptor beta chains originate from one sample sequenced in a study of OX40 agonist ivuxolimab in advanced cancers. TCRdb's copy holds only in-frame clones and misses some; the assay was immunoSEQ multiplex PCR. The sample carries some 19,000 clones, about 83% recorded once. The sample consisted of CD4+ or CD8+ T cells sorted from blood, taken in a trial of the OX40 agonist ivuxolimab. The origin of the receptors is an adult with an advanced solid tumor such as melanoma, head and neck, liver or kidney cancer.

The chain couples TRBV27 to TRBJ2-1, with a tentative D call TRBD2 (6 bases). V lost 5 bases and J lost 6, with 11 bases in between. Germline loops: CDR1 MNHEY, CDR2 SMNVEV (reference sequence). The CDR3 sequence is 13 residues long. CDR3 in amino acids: CASSAGTFNEQFF. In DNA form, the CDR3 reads TGTGCCAGCAGTGCTGGGACTTTCAATGAGCAGTTCTTC.

The CDR3 region has the DNA TGTGCCAGTAGTGCGCCCCGGGGACGAGCTGGAAACACCATATATTTT. Amino acids: CASSAPRGRAGNTIYF. The chain couples TRBV19 to TRBJ1-3; weak D call: TRBD1 (5 bases). V lost 5 bases and J 2 bases, leaving 16 bases between the germline ends. The CDR3 totals 16 residues. Germline V gene lookup returns CDR1 LNHDA and CDR2 SQIVND (reference sequence).

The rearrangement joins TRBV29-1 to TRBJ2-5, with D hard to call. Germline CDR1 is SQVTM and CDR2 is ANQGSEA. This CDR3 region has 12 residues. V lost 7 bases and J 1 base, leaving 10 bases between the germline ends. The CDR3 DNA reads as TGCAGCGCCGGACGGATCCAAGAGACCCAGTACTTC. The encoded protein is CSAGRIQETQYF.

This chain's CDR3 is CASSHRDREVYEQYF. The CDR3 DNA follows: TGTGCCAGCAGCCACCGGGACAGGGAGGTATACGAGCAGTACTTC. The chain uses TRBV7-9 and TRBJ2-7, with TRBD1 matching 9 bases. Losses at the gene ends were 5 bases for V and 4 bases for J; bases not matched to a gene: 9. The CDR3 extends over 15 amino acids. From germline, CDR1 is SEHNR and CDR2 FQNEAQ (reference sequence).

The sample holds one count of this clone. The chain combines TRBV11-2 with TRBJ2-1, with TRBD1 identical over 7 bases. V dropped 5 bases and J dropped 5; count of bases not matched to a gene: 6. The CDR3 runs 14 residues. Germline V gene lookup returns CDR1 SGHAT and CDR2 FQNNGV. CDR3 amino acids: CASSPGTDNNEQFF. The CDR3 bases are TGTGCCAGCAGCCCCGGGACAGATAACAATGAGCAGTTCTTC.

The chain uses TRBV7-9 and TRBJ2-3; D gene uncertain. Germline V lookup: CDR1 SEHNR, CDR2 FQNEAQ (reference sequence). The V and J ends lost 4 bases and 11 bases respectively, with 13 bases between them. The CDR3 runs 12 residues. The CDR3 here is CASSYAALRQYF. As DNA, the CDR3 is TGTGCCAGCAGCTACGCGGCGCTCCGGCAGTATTTT.

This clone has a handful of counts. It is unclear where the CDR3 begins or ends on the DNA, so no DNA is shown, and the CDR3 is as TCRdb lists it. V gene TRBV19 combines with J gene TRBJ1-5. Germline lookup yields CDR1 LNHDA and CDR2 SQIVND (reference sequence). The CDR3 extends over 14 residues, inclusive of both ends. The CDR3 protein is CASTSVGGNQPQHF.

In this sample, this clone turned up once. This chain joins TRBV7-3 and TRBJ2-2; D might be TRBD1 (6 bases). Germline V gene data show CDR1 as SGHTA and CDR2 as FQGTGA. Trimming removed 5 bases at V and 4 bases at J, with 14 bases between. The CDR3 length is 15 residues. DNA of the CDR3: TGTGCCAGCAGCCCGAAGGGGGATTCCACCGGGGAGCTGTTTTTT. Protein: CASSPKGDSTGELFF.

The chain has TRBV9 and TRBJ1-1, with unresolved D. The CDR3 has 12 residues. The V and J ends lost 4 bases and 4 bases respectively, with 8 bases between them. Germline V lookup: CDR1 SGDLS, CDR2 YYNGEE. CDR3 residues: CASSPMVTEAFF. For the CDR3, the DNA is TGTGCCAGCAGCCCAATGGTCACTGAAGCTTTCTTT.

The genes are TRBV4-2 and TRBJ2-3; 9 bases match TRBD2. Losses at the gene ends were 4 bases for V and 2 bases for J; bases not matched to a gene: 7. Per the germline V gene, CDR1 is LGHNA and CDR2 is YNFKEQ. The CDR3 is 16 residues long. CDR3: CASSPLTSGYTDTQYF. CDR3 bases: TGTGCCAGCAGCCCACTTACTAGCGGGTACACAGATACGCAGTATTTT.

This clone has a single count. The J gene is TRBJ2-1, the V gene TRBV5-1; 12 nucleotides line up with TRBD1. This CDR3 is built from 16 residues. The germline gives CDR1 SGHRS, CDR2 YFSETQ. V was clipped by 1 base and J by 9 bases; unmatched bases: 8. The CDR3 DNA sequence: TGCGCCAGCAGCTTGCTCCGGGACAGGGGGCGGGGTGAGCAGTTCTTC. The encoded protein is CASSLLRDRGRGEQFF.

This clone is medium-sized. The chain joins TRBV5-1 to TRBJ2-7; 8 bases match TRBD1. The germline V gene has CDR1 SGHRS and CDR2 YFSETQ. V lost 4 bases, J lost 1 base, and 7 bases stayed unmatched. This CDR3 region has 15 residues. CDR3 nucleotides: TGCGCCAGCAGCCGACTGGGACAGGCTTCCTACGAGCAGTACTTC. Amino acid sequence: CASSRLGQASYEQYF.

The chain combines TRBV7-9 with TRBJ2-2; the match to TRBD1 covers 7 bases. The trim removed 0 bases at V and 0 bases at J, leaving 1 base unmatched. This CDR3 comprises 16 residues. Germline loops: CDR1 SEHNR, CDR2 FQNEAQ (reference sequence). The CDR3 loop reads CASSLADRSNTGELFF. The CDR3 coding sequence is TGTGCCAGCAGCTTAGCGGACAGGTCGAACACCGGGGAGCTGTTTTTT.

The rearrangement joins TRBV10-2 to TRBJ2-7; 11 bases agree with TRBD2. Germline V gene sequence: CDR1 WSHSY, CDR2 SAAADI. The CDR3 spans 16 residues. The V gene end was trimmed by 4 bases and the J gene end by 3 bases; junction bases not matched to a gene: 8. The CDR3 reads CASSVLAGGPNYEQYF. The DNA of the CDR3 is TGCGCCAGCAGTGTTTTAGCGGGAGGGCCTAACTACGAGCAGTACTTC.

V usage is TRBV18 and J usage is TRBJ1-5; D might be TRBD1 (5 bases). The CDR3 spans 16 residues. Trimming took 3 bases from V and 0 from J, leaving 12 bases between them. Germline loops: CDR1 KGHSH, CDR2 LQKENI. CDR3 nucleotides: TGTGCCAGCTCACCCAGCGGGGGTCTTAGCAATCAGCCCCAGCATTTT. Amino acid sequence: CASSPSGGLSNQPQHF.

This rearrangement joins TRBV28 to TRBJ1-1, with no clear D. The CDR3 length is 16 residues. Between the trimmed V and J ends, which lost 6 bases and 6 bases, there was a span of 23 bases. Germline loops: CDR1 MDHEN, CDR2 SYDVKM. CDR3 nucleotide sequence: TGTGCCAGCAGCAAATTAAGGAACAGATTTAATGCTGAAGCTTTCTTT. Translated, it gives CASSKLRNRFNAEAFF.

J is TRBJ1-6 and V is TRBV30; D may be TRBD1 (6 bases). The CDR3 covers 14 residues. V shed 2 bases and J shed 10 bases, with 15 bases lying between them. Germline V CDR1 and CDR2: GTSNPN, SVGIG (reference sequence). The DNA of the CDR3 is TGTGCCTGGAGTCTTTTTGGGGGCGTATCACCCCTCCACTTT. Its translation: CAWSLFGGVSPLHF.

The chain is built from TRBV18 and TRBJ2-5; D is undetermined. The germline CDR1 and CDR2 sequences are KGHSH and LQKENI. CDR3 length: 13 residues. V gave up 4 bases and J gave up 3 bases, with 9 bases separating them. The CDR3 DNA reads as TGTGCCAGCTCACTGGGTCCTAAAGAGACCCAGTACTTC. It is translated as CASSLGPKETQYF.

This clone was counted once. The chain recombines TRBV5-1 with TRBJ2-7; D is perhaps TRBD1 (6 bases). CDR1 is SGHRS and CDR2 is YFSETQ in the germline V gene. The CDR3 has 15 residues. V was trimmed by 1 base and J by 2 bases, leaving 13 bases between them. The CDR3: CASSLRGSHAYEQYF. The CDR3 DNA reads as TGCGCCAGCAGCTTGAGGGGGAGTCACGCCTACGAGCAGTACTTC.

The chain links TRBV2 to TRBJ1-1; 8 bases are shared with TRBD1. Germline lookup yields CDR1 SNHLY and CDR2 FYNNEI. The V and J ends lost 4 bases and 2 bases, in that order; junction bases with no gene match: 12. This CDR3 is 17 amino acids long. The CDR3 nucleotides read TGTGCCAGCAGTGCACCTTCGGGACAGGAGGTTAACACTGAAGCTTTCTTT. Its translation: CASSAPSGQEVNTEAFF.

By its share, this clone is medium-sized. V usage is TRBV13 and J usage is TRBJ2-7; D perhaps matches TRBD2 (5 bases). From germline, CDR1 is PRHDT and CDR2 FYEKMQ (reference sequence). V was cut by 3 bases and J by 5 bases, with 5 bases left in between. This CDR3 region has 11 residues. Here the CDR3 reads CASSLRDEQYF. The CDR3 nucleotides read TGTGCCAGCAGCTTGCGGGACGAGCAGTACTTC.